Here is one TCR beta chain with its context. Authors' processing steps: Reference gene primer amplification gave estimated nucleated cell counts. Profiling relied on immunoSEQ multiplex PCR, and the TCRdb table lists in-frame clones only, not all of them. V, J and clone size were drawn from that table, and D and trimming were deduced from the DNA. Here the sample spans 200,000 to 250,000 clones, roughly 89% being singletons. From germline, CDR1 is LGHNA and CDR2 YSLEER. This CDR3 is 19 amino acids long. V lost 0 bases, J lost 4 bases, and 24 bases lay in between. The data belong to a study of blood T cell repertoires in COVID-19.

V is TRBV4-3 and J is TRBJ1-1; a weak D match, TRBD1 (6 bases). The receptor's source is a man aged 25 to 40 who had been exposed to COVID-19. The sample taken for sequencing was PBMCs or T cells enriched from blood (not recorded which). CDR3 amino acids: CASSQDRTGLVPVSTEAFF. CDR3 bases: TGCGCCAGCAGCCAAGATCGAACAGGGCTCGTGCCGGTAAGCACTGAAGCTTTCTTT.